Each of the 24 T cell receptor beta chains below was sequenced from the same sample in a study of T cell repertoires in cytomegalovirus infection. What these receptors recognize is not known. TCRdb fed the reads into MiXCR, producing one record per CDR3 protein. The sample has hundreds of thousands of distinct CDR3 sequences, about 42% seen once; the top ten hold 35% to 50%. The sample in question was cultured PBMCs, obtained from culture after CMV antigen stimulation. Receptors originate from a human donor in good health (CMV status not recorded). Some clones in this sample may be carry-over from other donors' samples.

There are a few counts of this clonotype. This sequence joins TRBV7-8 and TRBJ2-7; 10 positions match TRBD2. Germline assignment: CDR1 SGHVS and CDR2 FQNEAQ. The CDR3 covers 17 residues. V lost 5 bases and J lost 9; bases outside the gene matches: 19. CDR3 sequence (DNA): TGTGCCAGCAGCACCCGACTCGCTAGCGGGAGATCCCGGGGGCAGTACTTC. It translates to CASSTRLASGRSRGQYF. Complete variable domain (other parts from reference TRBV7-8 and TRBJ2-7): GAGVSQSPRYKVAKRGQDVALRCDPISGHVSLFWYQQALGQGPEFLTYFQNEAQLDKSGLPSDRFFAERPEGSVSTLKIQRTQQEDSAVYLCASSTRLASGRSRGQYFGPGTRLTVT.

The genes are TRBV6-5 and TRBJ2-5, with a tentative D call TRBD1 (6 bases). CDR3 length: 14 amino acids. Trimming cost V 6 bases and J 7 bases, with 18 bases left between them. Germline V gene sequence: CDR1 MNHEY, CDR2 SVGAGI. The CDR3, as DNA: TGTGCCAGCAGGACCCCAGGGGTACGAGGGACCCAGTACTTC. It translates to CASRTPGVRGTQYF.

The CDR3: CASSPGLAGYYEQYF. The CDR3 region has the DNA TGTGCCAGCAGTCCGGGACTAGCGGGATACTACGAGCAGTACTTC. The chain employs TRBV6-6 and TRBJ2-7; 13 nucleotides line up with TRBD2. The CDR3 loop spans 15 amino acids. V was pared by 5 bases and J by 3 bases, with 4 bases of the junction left unmatched. CDR1 is MNHNY, CDR2 SVGAGI, per germline (reference sequence).

This chain links TRBV12-3 or TRBV12-4 with TRBJ2-7; 10 bases align to TRBD1. V was clipped by 3 bases and J by 5 bases; unmatched bases: 4. The CDR3 is 14 amino acids. The CDR3 coding sequence is TGTGCCAGCAGTTTCCGGGACAGGGGCCACGAGCAGTACTTC. This translates into CASSFRDRGHEQYF.

CDR3 sequence (DNA): TGTGCCAGCTCACCAGGAGCAGATGGCTACACCTTC. Protein sequence: CASSPGADGYTF. This chain connects TRBV18 to TRBJ1-2; no clear D gene. The V end lost 2 bases, the J end lost 6 bases, and 7 bases lay between the germline ends. Germline V gene data show CDR1 as KGHSH and CDR2 as LQKENI. The CDR3 covers 12 residues.

The gene calls are TRBV7-8 and TRBJ2-2; D remains ambiguous. The CDR3 runs to 14 residues. Germline loops: CDR1 SGHVS, CDR2 FQNEAQ. V was trimmed by 5 bases and J by 7 bases, leaving 14 bases between them. In nucleotides, the CDR3 is TGTGCCAGCAGCCCCCTAGTACGCGACGGGGAGCTGTTTTTT. Protein product: CASSPLVRDGELFF.

The V call is TRBV7-9, the J call TRBJ2-5; TRBD2 is a possible D gene (6 bases). Between the trimmed V and J ends, which lost 5 bases and 7 bases, there was a span of 23 bases. Germline V gene lookup returns CDR1 SEHNR and CDR2 FQNEAQ (reference sequence). The CDR3 is 16 residues long. The CDR3 sequence is CASSAPRLGEEWTQYF. For the CDR3, the DNA is TGTGCCAGCAGCGCTCCTCGACTAGGGGAAGAGTGGACCCAGTACTTC.

This clonotype has only a few counts. The rearrangement links TRBV6-1 to TRBJ2-1; TRBD2 might be the D (6 bases). The CDR3 length is 14 residues. V dropped 6 bases and J dropped 9 bases, with 18 bases sitting between them. In germline, CDR1 is MNHNS, CDR2 SASEGT. The CDR3 loop is CASSAFGWGGEQFF. The CDR3 DNA is TGTGCCAGCAGCGCCTTCGGGTGGGGAGGTGAGCAGTTCTTC.

The V and J genes are TRBV2 and TRBJ2-6; a possible D gene is TRBD2 (5 bases). This CDR3 contains 16 residues. The V gene lost 4 bases and the J gene lost 0 bases, with 10 bases spanning the gap. From germline, CDR1 is SNHLY and CDR2 FYNNEI. The CDR3 loop is CASSGPRGSGANVLTF. The CDR3 DNA sequence: TGTGCCAGCAGTGGGCCTCGGGGCTCTGGGGCCAACGTCCTGACTTTC.

In this sample, this clonotype turned up once. The chain joins TRBV5-1 to TRBJ1-5; 10 bases are a match to TRBD1. Per the germline V gene, CDR1 is SGHRS and CDR2 is YFSETQ. Trimming cost V 8 bases and J 4 bases; bases outside gene matches: 9. The CDR3 has 15 residues. The CDR3 DNA sequence: TGCGCCAGTCAGCTGGGGACAGGGGAGAATCAGCCCCAGCATTTT. This codes for CASQLGTGENQPQHF.

This clonotype was seen more than once but under ten times. The V and J genes are TRBV14 and TRBJ1-4; D is uncertain. V shed 4 bases and J shed 2 bases, with 8 bases lying between them. There are 14 residues in the CDR3. The germline V gene encodes CDR1 SGHDN and CDR2 FVKESK. CDR3 region: CASSPRGTNEKLFF. CDR3 DNA sequence: TGTGCCAGCAGCCCCCGTGGGACTAATGAAAAACTGTTTTTT.

The chain couples TRBV10-3 to TRBJ2-3; TRBD2 is a possible D gene (5 bases). V dropped 4 bases and J dropped 0 bases, with 5 bases sitting between them. The CDR3 length is 13 residues. The germline gives CDR1 ENHRY, CDR2 SYGVKD. CDR3 sequence (DNA): TGTGCCATCAGTGGGACTAGCACAGATACGCAGTATTTT. Amino acids: CAISGTSTDTQYF.

The chain uses TRBV20-1 and TRBJ2-1, with 10 bases identical to TRBD2. Germline CDR1 is DFQATT and CDR2 is SNEGSKA (reference sequence). V gave up 0 bases and J gave up 5 bases; unmatched junction bases: 13. CDR3 length: 18 residues. This chain's CDR3 is CSARDGTRGLARHNEQFF. The CDR3 DNA reads TGCAGTGCTAGAGATGGTACGAGGGGACTAGCGCGACACAATGAGCAGTTCTTC.

This rearrangement joins TRBV6-2 or TRBV6-3 to TRBJ2-3; D remains unclear. V was cut by 11 bases and J by 10 bases, with 16 bases left in between. The CDR3 runs 11 residues. Germline CDR1 and CDR2: MNHEY and SVGEGT. The CDR3 DNA sequence: TGTGCCGCCAGCAGCTTGAATGCGCAGTATTTT. This translates into CAASSLNAQYF.

CDR3 in amino acids: CASSEGVAYEQYF. The CDR3 DNA sequence: TGTGCCAGCAGTGAAGGTGTGGCCTACGAGCAGTACTTC. The genes are TRBV6-5 and TRBJ2-7, with unresolved D. There are 13 residues in the CDR3. Germline CDR1 is MNHEY and CDR2 is SVGAGI. V lost 5 bases, J lost 2 bases, and 10 bases lay in between.

The chain employs TRBV5-8 and TRBJ2-7, with 9 bases that match TRBD1. There are 16 residues in the CDR3. CDR1 SGHTS and CDR2 YDEGEE come from the germline V gene. The ends lost 0 bases at V and 6 bases at J; junction bases unmatched: 10. The CDR3 DNA is TGTGCCAGCAGCTTGGCCGGGACAGGGATTTTTGGCGAGCAGTACTTC. The encoded protein is CASSLAGTGIFGEQYF. The variable domain in full, with the rest retrieved from reference TRBV5-8 and TRBJ2-7, is EAGVTQSPTHLIKTRGQQATLRCSPISGHTSVYWYQQALGLGLQFLLWYDEGEERNRGNFPPRFSGRQFPNYSSELNVNALELEDSALYLCASSLAGTGIFGEQYFGPGTRLTVT.

This clonotype was observed at least ten times. V gene TRBV7-2 combines with J gene TRBJ2-3; no definite D call. Germline CDR1 reads SGHTA; CDR2 reads FQGNSA. The CDR3 loop spans 13 amino acids. V was shortened by 6 bases and J by 0 bases, with 7 bases between the two germline ends. DNA of the CDR3: TGTGCCAGCAGAGCTGGTAGCACAGATACGCAGTATTTT. Translation gives CASRAGSTDTQYF.

The J gene is TRBJ1-2, the V gene TRBV28; 10 bases are a match to TRBD1. Germline loops: CDR1 MDHEN, CDR2 SYDVKM. The CDR3 runs 18 residues. Germline trimming cut 5 bases from V and 4 bases from J; bases unmatched to any gene: 16. The CDR3 DNA sequence: TGTGCCAGCAGTGCCGGTCGGACAGGGGGGCTCGCTCGCTATGGCTACACCTTC. Protein product: CASSAGRTGGLARYGYTF.

This clonotype was counted at least ten times. The rearrangement joins TRBV7-9 to TRBJ1-2; D not resolved. Germline loops: CDR1 SEHNR, CDR2 FQNEAQ (reference sequence). V dropped 5 bases and J dropped 3 bases, with 10 bases sitting between them. The CDR3 spans 13 residues. This CDR3 is CASSPGGDYGYTF. The CDR3 DNA reads as TGTGCCAGCAGCCCAGGTGGAGACTATGGCTACACCTTC.

This clonotype was counted between two and nine times. V gene TRBV7-2 combines with J gene TRBJ1-2, with a weak D call TRBD1 (6 bases). CDR1 is SGHTA, CDR2 FQGNSA, per germline. The V end was cut by 4 bases, the J end by 5 bases, with 20 bases between. This CDR3 is 16 amino acids long. Here the CDR3 DNA reads TGTGCCAGCAGCTCCCTTTGGGGGGCGCTGGATTATGGCTACACCTTC. Protein sequence: CASSSLWGALDYGYTF.

This sequence joins TRBV7-8 and TRBJ2-3, with D possibly TRBD2 on 6 matching bases. The germline gives CDR1 SGHVS, CDR2 FQNEAQ. The CDR3 has 15 amino acids. Trimming took 5 bases from V and 5 from J, leaving 17 bases between them. CDR3 sequence (DNA): TGTGCCAGCAGCCTTAAGCCCTTAGCGGAAGATACGCAGTATTTT. This encodes CASSLKPLAEDTQYF.

The V gene is TRBV7-8, the J gene TRBJ1-4; 9 bases agree with TRBD1. V lost 5 bases to trimming and J lost 5 bases; unmatched junction nucleotides: 6. This CDR3 region has 15 residues. CDR1 is SGHVS and CDR2 is FQNEAQ in the germline V gene. The CDR3 here is CASSISTGGNEKLFF. CDR3 coding DNA: TGTGCCAGCAGCATATCGACAGGGGGGAATGAAAAACTGTTTTTT.

In this sample, this clonotype turned up a few times. This chain links TRBV6-6 with TRBJ1-2; D ambiguous. This CDR3 has 14 residues. Per germline, CDR1 MNHNY and CDR2 SVGAGI (reference sequence). V lost 0 bases and J 4 bases, leaving 9 bases between the germline ends. The CDR3 nucleotides read TGTGCCAGCAGTTACTCGAAGGGAAGCTATGGCTACACCTTC. Translated: CASSYSKGSYGYTF.

The chain links TRBV6-1 to TRBJ2-1; a weak D match, TRBD2 (5 bases). The V and J ends lost 7 bases and 4 bases respectively, with 11 bases between them. This CDR3 contains 13 residues. CDR1 and CDR2 (germline): MNHNS, SASEGT. The CDR3: CASIRDSYNEQFF. CDR3 DNA: TGTGCCAGCATCCGGGATTCATACAATGAGCAGTTCTTC.